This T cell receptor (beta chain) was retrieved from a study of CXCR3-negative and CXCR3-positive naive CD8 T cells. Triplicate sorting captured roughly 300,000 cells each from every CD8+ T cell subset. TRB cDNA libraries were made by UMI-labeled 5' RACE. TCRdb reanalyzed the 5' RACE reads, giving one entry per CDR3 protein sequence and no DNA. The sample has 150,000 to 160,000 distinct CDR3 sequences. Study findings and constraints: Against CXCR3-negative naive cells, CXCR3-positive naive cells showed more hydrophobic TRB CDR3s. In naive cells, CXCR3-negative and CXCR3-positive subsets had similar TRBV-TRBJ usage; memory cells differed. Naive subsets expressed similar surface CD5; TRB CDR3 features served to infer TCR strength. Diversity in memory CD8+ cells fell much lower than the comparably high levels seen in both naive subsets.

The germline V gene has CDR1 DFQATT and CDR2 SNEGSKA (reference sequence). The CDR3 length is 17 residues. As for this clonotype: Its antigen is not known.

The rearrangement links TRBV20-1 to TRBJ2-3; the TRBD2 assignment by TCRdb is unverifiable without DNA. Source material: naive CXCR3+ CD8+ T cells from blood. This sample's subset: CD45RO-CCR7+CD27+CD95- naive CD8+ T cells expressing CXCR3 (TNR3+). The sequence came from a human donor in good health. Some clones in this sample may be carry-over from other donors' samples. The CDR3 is CSASPFIAGGITDTQYF.